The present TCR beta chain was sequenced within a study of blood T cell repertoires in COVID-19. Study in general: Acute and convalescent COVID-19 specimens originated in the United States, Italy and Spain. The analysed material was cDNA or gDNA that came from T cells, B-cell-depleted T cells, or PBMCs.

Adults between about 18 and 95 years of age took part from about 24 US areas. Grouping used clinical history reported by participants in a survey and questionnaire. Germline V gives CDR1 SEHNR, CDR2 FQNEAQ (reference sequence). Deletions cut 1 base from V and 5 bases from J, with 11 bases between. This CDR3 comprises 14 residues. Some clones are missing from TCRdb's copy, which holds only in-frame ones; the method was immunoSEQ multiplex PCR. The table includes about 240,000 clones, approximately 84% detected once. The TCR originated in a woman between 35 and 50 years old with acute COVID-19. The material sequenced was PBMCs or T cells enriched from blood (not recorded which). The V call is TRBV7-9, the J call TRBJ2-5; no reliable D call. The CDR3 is CASSLVTGWETQYF. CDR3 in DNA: TGTGCCAGCAGCTTAGTTACGGGTTGGGAGACCCAGTACTTC.